This TCR beta chain was observed in a study of T-cell memory formation after mild COVID-19. Study results and limitations: Clones contracting day 15 to 85 were balanced CD4/CD8; later expanders leaned CD4+. Pre-infection memory already had some responding clones, implying cross-reactive memory joined.

This clonotype is a singleton in its sample. Antigen unknown. Mismatch with germline at one junction end may stem from a read error. TCRdb recomputed calls from the 5' RACE reads with MiXCR, one row per CDR3 protein. The top ten hold about 14% of the sample, which has 300,000 to 400,000 distinct CDR3 sequences, 25% to 30% seen once. Looked up from germline, CDR1 is SEHNR and CDR2 is FQNEAQ (reference sequence). The CDR3 sequence is 14 residues long. This sequence was found in an adult woman who had mild COVID-19 (a few samples of this study predate the infection). Cell type and time point are not known. The sequencing input was PBMCs or a T cell subset sorted from them (not recorded which). The V and J genes are TRBV7-9 and TRBJ1-5; no firm D call. CDR3: CASSPEAPNQTQHF. CDR3 nucleotides: TGTGCCAGCAGCCCCGAGGCCCCTAATCAGACCCAGCATTTT.